Following are 28 T cell receptor beta chains from one sample sequenced in a study of T-cell reconstitution after alpha-beta-depleted transplantation in children. For TCRbeta, the library was prepared with unique molecular identifiers. MiXCR was run by TCRdb on the PCR reads, yielding one entry per CDR3 protein. The sample has under 150,000 distinct CDR3 sequences; around 9.8% are singletons. This specimen consisted of PBMCs, mostly from graft donor cells, obtained 180 days after TCRalphabeta/CD19-depleted stem cell transplant. The receptors shown here come from a girl under three years old who had a stem cell transplant for combined immunodeficiency, so the T cells may come from the graft donor.

The V call is TRBV7-2, the J call TRBJ2-5, with 7 bases that match TRBD1. Germline-derived CDR1 and CDR2 are SGHTA and FQGNSA. V was clipped by 0 bases and J by 4 bases; unmatched bases: 2. The CDR3 runs to 14 residues. As DNA, the CDR3 is TGTGCCAGCAGCTTAGCGGGACAGCCAGAGACCCAGTACTTC. Protein: CASSLAGQPETQYF.

This clonotype was picked up a small number of times. The chain carries TRBV10-3 and TRBJ2-2, with D maybe TRBD2 (5 bases). V lost 4 bases and J 3 bases, leaving 12 bases between the germline ends. This CDR3 spans 15 amino acids. In germline, CDR1 is ENHRY, CDR2 SYGVKD. CDR3 amino acids: CAISGGLSHTGELFF. The CDR3 DNA follows: TGTGCCATCAGTGGAGGACTGTCCCACACCGGGGAGCTGTTTTTT.

The chain recombines TRBV13 with TRBJ1-6, with TRBD1 identical over 9 bases. The V gene's germline CDR1 is PRHDT and CDR2 FYEKMQ (reference sequence). Losses at the gene ends were 5 bases for V and 4 bases for J; bases not matched to a gene: 3. The length of the CDR3 is 15 residues. The CDR3 is CASSRTGVYNSPLHF. The CDR3 region has the DNA TGTGCCAGCAGCCGGACAGGGGTTTATAATTCACCCCTCCACTTT.

The chain links TRBV7-2 to TRBJ1-6; D unresolved. Germline CDR1 reads SGHTA; CDR2 reads FQGNSA. This CDR3 has 14 residues. Trimming left V 3 bases short and J 5 bases short, with 8 bases between. The CDR3 protein is CASSLRQHNSPLHF. The CDR3 DNA reads as TGTGCCAGCAGCTTGAGGCAGCATAATTCACCCCTCCACTTT.

The rearrangement uses TRBV5-1 and TRBJ1-1, with TRBD1 matching over 8 bases. The CDR3 totals 15 residues. V shed 2 bases, J shed 4 bases, and the junction held 7 bases outside the gene matches. Germline values: CDR1 SGHRS, CDR2 YFSETQ. Here the CDR3 reads CASSFGQGGSTEAFF. The CDR3 DNA reads TGCGCCAGCAGCTTCGGACAGGGCGGGAGCACTGAAGCTTTCTTT. Full variable domain (rest looked up from reference TRBV5-1 and TRBJ1-1): KAGVTQTPRYLIKTRGQQVTLSCSPISGHRSVSWYQQTPGQGLQFLFEYFSETQRNKGNFPGRFSGRQFSNSRSEMNVSTLELGDSALYLCASSFGQGGSTEAFFGQGTRLTVV.

This clonotype occurred many times. The CDR3 reads CSARRKGNTVAYEQYF. The CDR3 region has the DNA TGCAGTGCTAGAAGAAAAGGGAATACAGTCGCCTACGAGCAGTACTTC. The chain links TRBV20-1 to TRBJ2-7; D is uncertain. The V end was cut by 2 bases, the J end by 2 bases, with 19 bases between. This CDR3 has 16 residues. Germline V gene sequence: CDR1 DFQATT, CDR2 SNEGSKA (reference sequence).

This clonotype was seen ten or more times. CDR3 nucleotide sequence: TGCAGTGCTAGGTGGGGACAGGGCTACGAGCAGTACTTC. Protein product: CSARWGQGYEQYF. V usage is TRBV20-1 and J usage is TRBJ2-7; 9 nucleotides agree with TRBD1. Germline CDR1 reads DFQATT; CDR2 reads SNEGSKA (reference sequence). The CDR3 has 13 residues. Trimming cost V 3 bases and J 3 bases; bases outside gene matches: 3.

This clonotype was seen a few times. The CDR3 DNA reads TGTGCCAGCAGTCTGAGACTAGCGGGGACGAACACCGGGGAGCTGTTTTTT. It yields the protein CASSLRLAGTNTGELFF. The chain employs TRBV12-3 or TRBV12-4 and TRBJ2-2; 11 nucleotides line up with TRBD2. Trimming removed 5 bases from V and 0 bases from J; junction bases left unmatched: 5. The CDR3 loop spans 17 amino acids.

This clonotype has only a few counts. The chain has TRBV20-1 and TRBJ2-7; D might be TRBD2 (6 bases). Germline CDR1 is DFQATT and CDR2 is SNEGSKA (reference sequence). The CDR3 loop spans 12 amino acids. V was clipped by 3 bases and J by 5 bases, with 11 bases between them. In DNA form, the CDR3 reads TGCAGTGCTAGTACGGGACTCAACGAGCAGTACTTC. Translation gives CSASTGLNEQYF.

The rearrangement uses TRBV18 and TRBJ2-7, with D tentatively TRBD2 (5 bases). The CDR3 runs to 13 residues. The V gene lost 3 bases and the J gene lost 6 bases, with 12 bases spanning the gap. CDR1 and CDR2 (germline): KGHSH, LQKENI. CDR3 sequence: CASSPSTRGEQYF. CDR3 sequence (DNA): TGTGCCAGCTCACCGTCGACACGGGGCGAGCAGTACTTC.

The chain joins TRBV11-2 to TRBJ2-7; D uncertain. The CDR3 sequence is 15 residues long. Germline CDR1 reads SGHAT; CDR2 reads FQNNGV. Trimming took 2 bases from V and 4 from J, leaving 15 bases between them. The CDR3 reads CASSLPGPKVYEQYF. In nucleotides, the CDR3 is TGTGCCAGCAGCTTACCGGGTCCTAAGGTTTACGAGCAGTACTTC.

The chain employs TRBV19 and TRBJ2-2, with TRBD1 identical over 8 bases. Germline trimming cut 3 bases from V and 1 base from J; bases unmatched to any gene: 4. Germline CDR1 reads LNHDA; CDR2 reads SQIVND (reference sequence). The CDR3 contains 16 residues. CDR3: CASSICGTGNTGELFF. The CDR3 nucleotides read TGTGCCAGTAGTATCTGCGGGACAGGGAACACCGGGGAGCTGTTTTTT.

This clonotype has just a few counts. V usage is TRBV10-3 and J usage is TRBJ2-5; 9 positions agree with TRBD2. CDR3 length equals 14 residues. V was pared by 10 bases and J by 2 bases, with 8 bases of the junction left unmatched. Germline V gene lookup returns CDR1 ENHRY and CDR2 SYGVKD. The CDR3 is CATGGSGSQETQYF. The DNA of the CDR3 is TGTGCCACCGGGGGTAGCGGGAGTCAAGAGACCCAGTACTTC.

The chain employs TRBV12-3 or TRBV12-4 and TRBJ2-7; D is possibly TRBD1 or TRBD2 (5 bases each). The CDR3 covers 18 residues. CDR3 in amino acids: CTRSPSPSRGQPPYEQYF. As DNA, the CDR3 is TGTACCCGCAGTCCCTCCCCCTCGAGGGGTCAACCGCCCTACGAGCAGTACTTC.

In this sample, this clonotype turned up a few times. This chain uses TRBV12-3 or TRBV12-4 with TRBJ1-6; 10 bases line up with TRBD1. Trimming at V came to 4 bases and at J to 9 bases, leaving 3 bases not matched to a gene. This CDR3 is 14 amino acids long. CDR3 sequence reads: CASSWDRGFSPLHF. The DNA for the CDR3 is TGTGCCAGCAGTTGGGACAGGGGCTTTTCACCCCTCCACTTT.

The V gene is TRBV9, the J gene TRBJ1-1; D call uncertain. V lost 0 bases and J 1 base, leaving 4 bases between the germline ends. Germline CDR1 reads SGDLS; CDR2 reads YYNGEE. There are 13 residues in the CDR3. CDR3 residues: CASSVAGNTEAFF. The CDR3 DNA is TGTGCCAGCAGCGTAGCTGGGAACACTGAAGCTTTCTTT.

The V gene is TRBV2, the J gene TRBJ2-1, with 10 bases matching TRBD2. Germline V lookup: CDR1 SNHLY, CDR2 FYNNEI. V lost 6 bases and J lost 2; bases outside the gene matches: 1. The CDR3 runs to 14 residues. Here the CDR3 DNA reads TGTGCCAGCAGGAGCGGGGGGGCCTACAATGAGCAGTTCTTC. This gives the protein CASRSGGAYNEQFF. Full variable domain (rest looked up from reference TRBV2 and TRBJ2-1): EPEVTQTPSHQVTQMGQEVILRCVPISNHLYFYWYRQILGQKVEFLVSFYNNEISEKSEIFDDQFSVERPDGSNFTLKIRSTKLEDSAMYFCASRSGGAYNEQFFGPGTRLTVL.

The chain couples TRBV9 to TRBJ2-2; D not certain. The CDR3 extends over 13 amino acids. CDR1 and CDR2 from the germline V gene are SGDLS and YYNGEE. V was cut by 0 bases and J by 8 bases, with 8 bases left in between. The CDR3 region is CASSVGLPGELFF. The DNA for the CDR3 is TGTGCCAGCAGCGTAGGCCTCCCTGGGGAGCTGTTTTTT.

This clonotype was seen just once. The chain recombines TRBV5-1 with TRBJ2-7; TRBD2 matches 8 bases. Germline V gene lookup returns CDR1 SGHRS and CDR2 YFSETQ. V gave up 4 bases and J gave up 6 bases; unmatched junction bases: 18. The CDR3 sequence is 17 residues long. The CDR3 sequence is CASSLLLPKSGSGEQYF. The CDR3 bases are TGCGCCAGCAGCCTTCTGCTCCCTAAAAGCGGGAGTGGCGAGCAGTACTTC.

This sequence joins TRBV6-1 and TRBJ2-7, with a tentative D call TRBD1 (6 bases). V lost 4 bases and J 6 bases, leaving 13 bases between the germline ends. The CDR3 sequence is 13 residues long. Germline V CDR1 and CDR2: MNHNS, SASEGT. The CDR3 DNA follows: TGTGCCAGCAGTGCCACAGGGTTTCGCGAGCAGTACTTC. Encoded protein: CASSATGFREQYF.

This clonotype came up a few times. The chain uses TRBV15 and TRBJ2-2; no clear D gene. The V end lost 4 bases, the J end lost 2 bases, and 11 bases lay between the germline ends. The CDR3 length is 15 residues. The germline gives CDR1 LNHNV, CDR2 YYDKDF (reference sequence). DNA of the CDR3: TGTGCCACCAGCATCCGGGCGACAAACACCGGGGAGCTGTTTTTT. This sequence encodes CATSIRATNTGELFF.

This sequence joins TRBV15 and TRBJ2-5, with D tentatively TRBD2 (6 bases). Trimming took 2 bases from V and 3 from J, leaving 10 bases between them. CDR3 length: 14 amino acids. Germline V CDR1 and CDR2: LNHNV, YYDKDF (reference sequence). Written as DNA, the CDR3 is TGTGCCACCAGCAGAAGGAGGGACGAAGAGACCCAGTACTTC. Protein product: CATSRRRDEETQYF.

The J gene is TRBJ1-1, the V gene TRBV5-1; maybe TRBD1 (5 bases). From germline, CDR1 is SGHRS and CDR2 YFSETQ. V was pared by 3 bases and J by 7 bases, with 19 bases between. The CDR3 spans 15 residues. Written as DNA, the CDR3 is TGCGCCAGCAGCTGGGAGGGGCGGGCGCGATATGAAGCTTTCTTT. It is translated as CASSWEGRARYEAFF.

The V and J genes are TRBV7-9 and TRBJ2-7, with D tentatively TRBD1 (6 bases). The CDR3 spans 14 residues. V dropped 3 bases and J dropped 1 base, with 10 bases sitting between them. CDR1 and CDR2 (germline): SEHNR, FQNEAQ (reference sequence). The CDR3, as DNA: TGTGCCAGCAGCTTCCCCGACAGGTCCTACGAGCAGTACTTC. This gives the protein CASSFPDRSYEQYF.

This clonotype came up a few times. The genes are TRBV6-2 or TRBV6-3 and TRBJ1-2; weak D call: TRBD1 (6 bases). This CDR3 has 13 amino acids. The germline gives CDR1 MNHEY, CDR2 SVGEGT. Trimming cost V 0 bases and J 8 bases, with 10 bases left between them. The CDR3 DNA sequence: TGTGCCAGCAGTTACTCCCCGACAGGAGGCTACACCTTC. Translating gives CASSYSPTGGYTF.

This clonotype was found a few times. The J gene is TRBJ2-3, the V gene TRBV7-8, with 7 bases fitting TRBD2. Germline loops: CDR1 SGHVS, CDR2 FQNEAQ. Trimming removed 4 bases from V and 2 bases from J; junction bases left unmatched: 9. CDR3 length: 16 amino acids. The CDR3 region is CASSYLPRGTTDTQYF. CDR3 nucleotides: TGTGCCAGCAGCTACCTCCCGCGGGGGACCACAGATACGCAGTATTTT.

This clonotype was observed a few times. This chain uses TRBV20-1 with TRBJ2-4; tentatively, D is TRBD2 (6 bases). The germline V gene encodes CDR1 DFQATT and CDR2 SNEGSKA (reference sequence). V dropped 4 bases and J dropped 8 bases, with 18 bases sitting between them. The CDR3 sequence is 14 residues long. Here the CDR3 DNA reads TGCAGTGCTACCCCAGGAGGGTACCTAGACATTCAGTACTTC. Translated, it gives CSATPGGYLDIQYF.

At least ten counts were recorded for this clonotype. The chain recombines TRBV7-2 with TRBJ1-6; unclear D gene. This CDR3 contains 15 residues. From germline, CDR1 is SGHTA and CDR2 FQGNSA. Between the trimmed V and J ends, which lost 5 bases and 7 bases, there was a span of 15 bases. Here the CDR3 reads CASSPYGGLNSPLHF. The CDR3 DNA reads TGTGCCAGCAGCCCTTATGGAGGGCTAAATTCACCCCTCCACTTT.